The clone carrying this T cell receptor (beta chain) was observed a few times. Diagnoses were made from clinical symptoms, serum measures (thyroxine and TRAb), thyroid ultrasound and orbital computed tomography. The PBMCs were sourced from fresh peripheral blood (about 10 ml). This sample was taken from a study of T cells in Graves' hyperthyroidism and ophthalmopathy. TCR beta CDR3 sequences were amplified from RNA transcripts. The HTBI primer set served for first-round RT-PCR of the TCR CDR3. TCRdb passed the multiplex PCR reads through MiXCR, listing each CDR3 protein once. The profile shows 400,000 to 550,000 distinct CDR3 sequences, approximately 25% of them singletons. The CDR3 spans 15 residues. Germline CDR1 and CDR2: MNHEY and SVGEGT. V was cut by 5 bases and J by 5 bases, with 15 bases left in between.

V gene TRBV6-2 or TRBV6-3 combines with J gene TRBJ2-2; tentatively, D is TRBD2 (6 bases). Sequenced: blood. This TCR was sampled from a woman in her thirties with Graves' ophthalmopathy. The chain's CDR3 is CASSTGDSGTGELFF. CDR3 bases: TGTGCCAGCAGTACGGGGGATAGCGGTACCGGGGAGCTGTTTTTT.